This TCR beta chain was obtained from a study of T-cell reconstitution after alpha-beta-depleted transplantation in children. Germline V lookup: CDR1 SGDLS, CDR2 YYNGEE. With 2 bases removed from V and 2 bases from J, the gap between germline ends came to 9 bases. The CDR3 is made up of 14 amino acids. This clonotype was seen repeatedly, ten times or more. As it was prepared, the TCRbeta library received unique molecular identifiers. TCRdb passed the PCR reads through MiXCR, listing each CDR3 protein once. The sample lists around 400,000 distinct CDR3 sequences, approximately 10% occurring once. J is TRBJ2-3 and V is TRBV9; D remains ambiguous. The sequencing here drew on PBMCs from the stem cell graft donor, taken from the stem cell graft. This receptor was obtained from a human donor who donated a stem cell graft to a child with acute myeloid leukemia. CDR3 in amino acids: CASSVGPNTDTQYF. The CDR3 coding sequence is TGTGCCAGCAGCGTCGGACCCAACACAGATACGCAGTATTTT.